This TCR beta chain emerged from a study of T cell responses to AZD1222 COVID-19 vaccine. Study-wide context: The study pooled second doses at about 4 or about 12 weeks.

Sequenced by immunoSEQ multiplex PCR; TCRdb stores in-frame clones only, minus some. The table has around 140,000 clones, roughly 90% seen once. The germline V gene encodes CDR1 SGHNT and CDR2 YENEEA. Between the trimmed V and J ends, which lost 1 base and 0 bases, there was a span of 8 bases. This CDR3 contains 15 residues. V and J are TRBV11-3 and TRBJ2-3, with a weak D call TRBD2 (5 bases). This receptor was obtained from an adult in good health. This sample comprised peripheral blood, obtained on day 0 of AZD1222 vaccination. The CDR3 DNA follows: TGTGCCAGCAGCTTAGGCGGCGGGAGCACAGATACGCAGTATTTT. Protein product: CASSLGGGSTDTQYF. Based on the CDR3 plus reference TRBV11-3 and TRBJ2-3, the full variable domain is EAGVVQSPRYKIIEKKQPVAFWCNPISGHNTLYWYLQNLGQGPELLIRYENEEAVDDSQLPKDRFSAERLKGVDSTLKIQPAELGDSAVYLCASSLGGGSTDTQYFGPGTRLTVL.